This T cell receptor beta chain derives from a study of long-term antiretroviral therapy in people with HIV. The overall study: Specimens dating back about a decade before the 2015 immediate-ART recommendation are the oldest included.

Assay version v3.0 of immunoSEQ was used, and it was run at survey level. Each sample aimed for about 35,000-55,000 sequenced T-cell genomes. Sequencing was performed with immunoSEQ multiplex PCR; in TCRdb, only in-frame clones are kept and a portion is missing. The sample includes over 15,000 clones, roughly 78% of them seen just once. This clone turned up a few times. The antigen is undetermined. Participants with HIV, all of them, were treated in the United States. Broader study findings: Repertoire dominance by clones expanded before ART was seen at all time points.

Germline assignment: CDR1 LNHDA and CDR2 SQIVND (reference sequence). This CDR3 spans 14 amino acids. V was pared by 7 bases and J by 0 bases, with 3 bases of the junction left unmatched. The source was unsorted PBMCs, collected at the start of antiretroviral therapy, before treatment. This chain uses TRBV19 with TRBJ2-1, with 7 bases fitting TRBD2. The source of this sequence is a man younger than 35 with HIV. For the CDR3, the DNA is TGTGCCAGTAATGGGGGGGGCTCCTACAATGAGCAGTTCTTC. It specifies CASNGGGSYNEQFF.